The present entry profiles one TCR beta chain with its context. These data originate in a study of tumor T cells in aggressive B-cell lymphoma. Clones were sequenced by immunoSEQ multiplex PCR, and TCRdb holds only the in-frame ones, with some missing. The data show under 3,500 clones, more than 75% seen once. Germline lookup yields CDR1 MNHNS and CDR2 SASEGT. V dropped 7 bases and J dropped 6 bases, with 8 bases sitting between them. The length of the CDR3 is 11 residues. Sequenced: tumor tissue. This chain connects TRBV6-1 to TRBJ2-3; no firm D call. The clonotype comes from an adult with diffuse large B cell lymphoma. CDR3 loop: CASTFSDTQYF. The CDR3 DNA sequence: TGTGCCAGCACTTTTAGCGATACGCAGTATTTT.